This note documents a single TCR beta chain sequence. The CDR3 length is 15 residues. The V and J ends lost 0 bases and 3 bases respectively, with 12 bases between them. CDR1 is LGHNA and CDR2 is YSLEER in the germline V gene. This sample was included in a study of blood T cell repertoires in COVID-19. Study details: Samples of COVID-19 (acute and convalescent) were obtained from the United States, Italy and Spain. Nucleic acid was either cDNA or gDNA, and it came from T cells, B-cell-depleted T cells, or PBMCs.

Per the original methods: The assay estimated nucleated cells by amplifying reference gene primers. Measured with immunoSEQ multiplex PCR; TCRdb has only the in-frame clones, and not every one. V and J calls plus clone size are reproduced from that table; the DNA served to infer D and trimming. The sample lists about 55,000 clones; 82% were seen once. The gene calls are TRBV4-3 and TRBJ2-7; D is possibly TRBD2 (5 bases). The sample was peripheral blood. The origin of this receptor is a human donor in a cohort sampled during active or convalescent COVID-19. Here the CDR3 DNA reads TGCGCCAGCAGCCAAGATAGAGGGTCGGGCTACGAGCAGTACTTC. It yields the protein CASSQDRGSGYEQYF.